This TCR beta chain derives from a study of T cell responses to AZD1222 COVID-19 vaccine. Study results and caveats: Sampling captured repertoires only after the peak T cell response. Clonal diversity was possibly underestimated, and white British individuals and females predominated among donors.

A note on this clone: Its antigen is not identified.

The repertoire was sequenced with immunoSEQ multiplex PCR; TCRdb's copy has only in-frame clones and lacks some. This table holds 130,000 to 150,000 clones, less than 95% found once. Deletions cut 7 bases from V and 0 bases from J, with 9 bases between. The CDR3 runs to 13 residues. CDR1 and CDR2 (germline): LNHDA, SQIVND (reference sequence). The origin of this receptor is an adult in good health. The chain couples TRBV19 to TRBJ1-1; D uncertain. The sequences come from peripheral blood, collected on day 0 of AZD1222 vaccination. DNA for the CDR3: TGTGCCAGTACCGCACAACTGAACACTGAAGCTTTCTTT. Protein sequence: CASTAQLNTEAFF.